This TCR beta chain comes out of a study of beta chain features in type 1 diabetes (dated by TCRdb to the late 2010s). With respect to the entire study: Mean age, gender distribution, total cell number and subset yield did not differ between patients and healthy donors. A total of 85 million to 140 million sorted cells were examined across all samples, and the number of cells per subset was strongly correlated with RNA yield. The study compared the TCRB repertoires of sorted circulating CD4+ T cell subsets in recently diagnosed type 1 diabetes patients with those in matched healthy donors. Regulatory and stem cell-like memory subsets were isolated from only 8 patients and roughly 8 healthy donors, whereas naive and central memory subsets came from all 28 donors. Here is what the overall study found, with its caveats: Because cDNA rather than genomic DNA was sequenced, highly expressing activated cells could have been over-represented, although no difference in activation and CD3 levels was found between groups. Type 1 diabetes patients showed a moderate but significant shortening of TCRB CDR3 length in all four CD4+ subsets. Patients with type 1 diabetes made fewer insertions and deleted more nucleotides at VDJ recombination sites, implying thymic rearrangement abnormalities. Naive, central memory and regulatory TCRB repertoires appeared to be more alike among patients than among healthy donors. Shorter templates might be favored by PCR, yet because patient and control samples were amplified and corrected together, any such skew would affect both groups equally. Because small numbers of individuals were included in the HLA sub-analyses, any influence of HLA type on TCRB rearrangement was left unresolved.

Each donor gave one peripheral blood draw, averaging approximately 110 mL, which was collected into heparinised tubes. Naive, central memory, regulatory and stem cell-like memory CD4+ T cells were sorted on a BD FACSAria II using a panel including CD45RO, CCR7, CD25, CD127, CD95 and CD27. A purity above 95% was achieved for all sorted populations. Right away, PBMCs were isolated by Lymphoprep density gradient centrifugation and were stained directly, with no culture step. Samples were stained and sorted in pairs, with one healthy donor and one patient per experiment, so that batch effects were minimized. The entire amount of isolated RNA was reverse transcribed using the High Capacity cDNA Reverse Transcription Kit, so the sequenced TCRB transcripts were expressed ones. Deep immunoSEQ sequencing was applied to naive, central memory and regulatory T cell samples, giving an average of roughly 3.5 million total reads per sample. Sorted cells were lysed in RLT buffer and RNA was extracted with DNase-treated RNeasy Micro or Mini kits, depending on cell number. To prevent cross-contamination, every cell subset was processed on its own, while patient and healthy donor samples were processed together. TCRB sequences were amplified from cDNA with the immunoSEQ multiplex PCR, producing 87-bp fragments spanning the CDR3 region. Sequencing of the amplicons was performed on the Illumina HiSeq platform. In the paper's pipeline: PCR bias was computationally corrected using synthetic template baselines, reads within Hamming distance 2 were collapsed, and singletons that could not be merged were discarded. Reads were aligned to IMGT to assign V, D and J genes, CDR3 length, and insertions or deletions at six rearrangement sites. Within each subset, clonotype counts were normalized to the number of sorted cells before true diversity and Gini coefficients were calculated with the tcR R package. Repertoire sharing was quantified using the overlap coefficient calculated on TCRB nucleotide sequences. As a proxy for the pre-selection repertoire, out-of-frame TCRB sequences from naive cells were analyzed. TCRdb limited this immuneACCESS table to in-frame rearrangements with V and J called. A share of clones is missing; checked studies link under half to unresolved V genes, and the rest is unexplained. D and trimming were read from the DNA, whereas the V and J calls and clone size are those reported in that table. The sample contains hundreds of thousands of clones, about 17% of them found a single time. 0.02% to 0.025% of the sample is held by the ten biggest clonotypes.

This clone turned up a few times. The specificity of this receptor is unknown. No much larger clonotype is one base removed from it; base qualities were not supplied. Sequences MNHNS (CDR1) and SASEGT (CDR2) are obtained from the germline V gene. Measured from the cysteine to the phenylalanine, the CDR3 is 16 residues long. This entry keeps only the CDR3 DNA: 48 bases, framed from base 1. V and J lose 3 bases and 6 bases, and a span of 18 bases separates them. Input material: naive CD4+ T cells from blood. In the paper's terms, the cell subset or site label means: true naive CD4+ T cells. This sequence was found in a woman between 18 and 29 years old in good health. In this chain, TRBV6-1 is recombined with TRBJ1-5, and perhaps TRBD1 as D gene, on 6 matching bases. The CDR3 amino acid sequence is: CASSEVQGWRVQPQHF. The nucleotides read TGTGCCAGCAGTGAGGTTCAGGGGTGGAGAGTTCAGCCCCAGCATTTT.